This T cell receptor (beta chain) originates from a study of regulatory T cells in long-lasting Graves disease. A note on this clonotype: What it binds is unknown.

Construction of the TCR beta libraries employed iRepertoire HTBI primers in conjunction with Arm-PCR of CDR3 regions. Authors' data handling: The samples yielded 50 to 80 TRBV and some 15 TRBJ segments. Each CDR3 protein is one row after TCRdb ran MiXCR on the multiplex PCR reads. The V and J calls here are based on TCRdb, not the publication. In the table there are about 450,000 distinct CDR3 sequences, around 15% of which are singletons. This sample's time point: newly diagnosed GD, antithyroid drugs for less than 3 months. PBMC RNA was the source of the TCR library. A volume of approximately 9.8 milliliters of peripheral blood was collected in EDTA tubes. Notes on the study in general: Relative to new patients (roughly 970), persistent patients exhibited greater sharing of public clonotypes (over 2,500). Lower TCR diversity was seen in persistent Graves' patients than in newly diagnosed ones.

This CDR3 region has 16 residues. The germline CDR1 and CDR2 sequences are SGHDN and FVKESK. The germline V and J ends were trimmed by 4 bases and 6 bases, with 22 bases remaining between them. This sample also belongs to another study, concerning T cells in Graves' hyperthyroidism and ophthalmopathy.

This TCR derives from a woman aged 50 to 60 with Graves disease. The source material was peripheral blood mononuclear cells (PBMCs), sampled at new diagnosis, from a patient treated with antithyroid drugs. The rearrangement uses TRBV14 and TRBJ2-7; D unresolved. This chain's CDR3 is CASSPLGSKQRSEQYF. Written as DNA, the CDR3 is TGTGCCAGCAGCCCCCTTGGGTCGAAACAGCGATCCGAGCAGTACTTC.